The clone carrying this T cell receptor (beta chain) was seen a few times. What it binds is not known. The CDR3 has 14 amino acids. From germline, CDR1 is SEHNR and CDR2 FQNEAQ (reference sequence). With 5 bases clipped from V and 4 bases from J, the junction kept 6 bases outside the gene matches. This sample was included in a study of T-cell memory formation after mild COVID-19. Study information: Largely donor-specific sequence clusters came from a couple of donors. The study's findings and limits: In pre-infection memory, a portion of responding clones appeared, which suggested that cross-reactive memory joined. Contracting CD4+ clones were located mainly in CM and EM, and CD8+ clones in EMRA.

The authors produced TCR alpha and TCR beta cDNA libraries with sample barcodes and UMIs by 5'RACE using constant-segment primers. MiXCR was run by TCRdb on the 5' RACE reads, yielding one entry per CDR3 protein. Altogether 450,000 or so distinct CDR3 sequences are present, roughly 20% being singletons, with the ten largest covering 7.5% to 9.5%. The V gene is TRBV7-9, the J gene TRBJ1-2; 8 bases map to TRBD1. The sequenced material came from PBMCs or a T cell subset sorted from them (not recorded which). The sequence was obtained from an adult woman who had mild COVID-19 (a few samples of this study predate the infection). Cell type and time point are not known. This CDR3 reads CASSTGQGPYGYTF. The CDR3 region has the DNA TGTGCCAGCAGCACAGGACAGGGACCCTATGGCTACACCTTC.